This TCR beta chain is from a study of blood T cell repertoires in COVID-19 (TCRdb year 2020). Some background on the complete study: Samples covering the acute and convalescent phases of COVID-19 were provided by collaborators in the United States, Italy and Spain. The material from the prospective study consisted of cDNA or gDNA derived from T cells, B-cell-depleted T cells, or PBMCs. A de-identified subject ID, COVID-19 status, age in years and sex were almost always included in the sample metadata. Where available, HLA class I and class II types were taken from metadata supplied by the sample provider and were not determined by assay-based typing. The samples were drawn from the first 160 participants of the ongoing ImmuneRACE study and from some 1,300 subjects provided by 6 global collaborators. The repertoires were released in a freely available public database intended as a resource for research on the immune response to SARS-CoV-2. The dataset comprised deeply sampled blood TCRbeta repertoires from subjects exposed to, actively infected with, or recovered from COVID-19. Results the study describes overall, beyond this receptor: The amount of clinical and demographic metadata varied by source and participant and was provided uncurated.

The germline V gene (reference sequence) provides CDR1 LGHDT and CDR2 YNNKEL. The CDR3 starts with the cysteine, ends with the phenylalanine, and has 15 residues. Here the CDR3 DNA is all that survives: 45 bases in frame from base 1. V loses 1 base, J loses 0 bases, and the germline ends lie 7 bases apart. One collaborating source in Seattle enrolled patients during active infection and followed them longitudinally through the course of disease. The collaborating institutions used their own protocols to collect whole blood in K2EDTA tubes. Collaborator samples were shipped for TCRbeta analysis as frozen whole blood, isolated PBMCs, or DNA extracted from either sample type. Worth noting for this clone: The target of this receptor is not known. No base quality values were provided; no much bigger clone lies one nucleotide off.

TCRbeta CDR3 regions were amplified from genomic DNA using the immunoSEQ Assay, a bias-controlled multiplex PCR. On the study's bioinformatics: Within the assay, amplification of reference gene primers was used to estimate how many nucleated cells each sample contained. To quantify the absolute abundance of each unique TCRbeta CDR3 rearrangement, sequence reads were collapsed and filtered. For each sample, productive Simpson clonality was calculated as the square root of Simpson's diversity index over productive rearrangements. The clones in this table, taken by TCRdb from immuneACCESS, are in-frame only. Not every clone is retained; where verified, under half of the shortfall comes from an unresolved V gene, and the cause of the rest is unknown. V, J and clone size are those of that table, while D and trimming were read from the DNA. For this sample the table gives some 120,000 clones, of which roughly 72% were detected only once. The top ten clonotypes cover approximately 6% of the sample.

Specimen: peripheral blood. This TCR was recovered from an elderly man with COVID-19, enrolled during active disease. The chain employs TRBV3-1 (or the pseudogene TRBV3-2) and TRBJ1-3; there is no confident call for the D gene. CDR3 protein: CASSQGSHSGNTIYF. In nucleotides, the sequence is TGTGCCAGCAGCCAAGGGAGTCACTCTGGAAACACCATATATTTT.